This T cell receptor beta chain derives from a study of T cell responses to AZD1222 COVID-19 vaccine. Germline lookup yields CDR1 MNHEY and CDR2 SVGAGI. The CDR3 covers 15 residues. With 7 bases removed from V and 5 bases from J, the gap between germline ends came to 18 bases. The method was immunoSEQ multiplex PCR; TCRdb's version includes in-frame clones alone and lacks a portion of them. The sample records roughly 86,000 clones, around 85% being singletons. V is TRBV6-5 and J is TRBJ1-5, with D possibly TRBD1 on 6 matching bases. Specimen: peripheral blood, collected 28 days after the second AZD1222 dose. This receptor was taken from an adult who received the AZD1222 COVID-19 vaccine. The CDR3 DNA is TGTGCCAGCACCAATCCGGGACACCTATATCAGCCCCAGCATTTT. This translates into CASTNPGHLYQPQHF.